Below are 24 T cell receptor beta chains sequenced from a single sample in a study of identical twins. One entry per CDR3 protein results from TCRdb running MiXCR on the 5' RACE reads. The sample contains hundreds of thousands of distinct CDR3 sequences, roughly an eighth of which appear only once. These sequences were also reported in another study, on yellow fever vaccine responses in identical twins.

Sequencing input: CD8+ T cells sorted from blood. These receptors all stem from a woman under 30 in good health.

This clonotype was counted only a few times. CDR3 loop: CSVERRVTDTQYF. CDR3 sequence (DNA): TGCAGCGTTGAACGCAGGGTCACAGATACGCAGTATTTT. The chain recombines TRBV29-1 with TRBJ2-3; weak D call: TRBD1 (5 bases). V was clipped by 2 bases and J by 2 bases, with 8 bases between them. The CDR3 consists of 13 residues. Germline CDR1 and CDR2: SQVTM and ANQGSEA.

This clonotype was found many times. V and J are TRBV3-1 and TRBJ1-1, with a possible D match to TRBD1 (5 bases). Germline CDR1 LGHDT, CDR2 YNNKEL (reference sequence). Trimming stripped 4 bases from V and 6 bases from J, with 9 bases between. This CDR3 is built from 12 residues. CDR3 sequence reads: CASSPLGAEAFF. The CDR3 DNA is TGTGCCAGCAGCCCCTTGGGGGCTGAAGCTTTCTTT.

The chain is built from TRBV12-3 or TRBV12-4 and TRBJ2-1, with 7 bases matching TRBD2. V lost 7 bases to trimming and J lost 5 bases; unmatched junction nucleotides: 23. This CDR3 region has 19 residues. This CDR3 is CASTRGDGGTALVDNEQFF. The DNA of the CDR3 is TGTGCCAGCACCCGAGGAGACGGGGGGACCGCCCTTGTCGACAATGAGCAGTTCTTC.

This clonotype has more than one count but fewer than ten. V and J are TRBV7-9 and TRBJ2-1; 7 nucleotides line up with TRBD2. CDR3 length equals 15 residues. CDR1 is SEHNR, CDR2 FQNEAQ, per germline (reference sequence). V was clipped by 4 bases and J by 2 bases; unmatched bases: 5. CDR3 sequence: CASSSLAATYNEQFF. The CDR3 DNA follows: TGTGCCAGCAGCTCCCTAGCGGCTACCTACAATGAGCAGTTCTTC.

CDR3: CASSLTGEQFF. Here the CDR3 DNA reads TGTGCCAGCAGCTTAACGGGAGAGCAGTTCTTC. The chain has TRBV7-3 and TRBJ2-1; no definite D call. The V gene's germline CDR1 is SGHTA and CDR2 FQGTGA. This CDR3 comprises 11 residues. V was pared by 0 bases and J by 10 bases, with 4 bases between.

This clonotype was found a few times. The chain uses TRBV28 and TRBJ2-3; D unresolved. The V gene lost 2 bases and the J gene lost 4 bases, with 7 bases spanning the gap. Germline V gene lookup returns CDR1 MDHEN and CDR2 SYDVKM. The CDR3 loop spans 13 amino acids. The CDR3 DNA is TGTGCCAGCAGTTTAGGTACGGCAGATACGCAGTATTTT. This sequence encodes CASSLGTADTQYF.

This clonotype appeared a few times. The CDR3 sequence: CASSLGTRGTQYF. The DNA of the CDR3 is TGTGCCAGCAGTTTAGGGACTAGGGGTACGCAGTATTTT. The chain joins TRBV28 to TRBJ2-3; the match to TRBD2 covers 8 bases. Germline V lookup: CDR1 MDHEN, CDR2 SYDVKM. Trimming at V came to 2 bases and at J to 8 bases, leaving 3 bases not matched to a gene. CDR3 length: 13 amino acids.

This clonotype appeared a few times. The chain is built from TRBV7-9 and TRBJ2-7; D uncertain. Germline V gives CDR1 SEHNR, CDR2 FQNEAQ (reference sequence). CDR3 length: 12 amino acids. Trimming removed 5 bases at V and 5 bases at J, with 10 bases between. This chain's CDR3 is CASSHFGDEQYF. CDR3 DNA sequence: TGTGCCAGCAGCCATTTTGGCGACGAGCAGTACTTC.

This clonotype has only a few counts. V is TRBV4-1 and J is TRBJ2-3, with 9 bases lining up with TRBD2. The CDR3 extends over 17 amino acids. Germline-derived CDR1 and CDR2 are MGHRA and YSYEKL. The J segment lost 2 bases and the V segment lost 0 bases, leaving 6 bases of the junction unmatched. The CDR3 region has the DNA TGCGCCAGCAGCCAAGATGGGCTAGCGGGGACCACAGATACGCAGTATTTT. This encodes CASSQDGLAGTTDTQYF.

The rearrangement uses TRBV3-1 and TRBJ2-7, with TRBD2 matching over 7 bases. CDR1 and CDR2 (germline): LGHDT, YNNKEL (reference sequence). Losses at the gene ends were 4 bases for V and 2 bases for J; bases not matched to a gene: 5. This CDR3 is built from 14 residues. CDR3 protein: CASSPRSGPYEQYF. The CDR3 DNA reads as TGTGCCAGCAGCCCCCGTAGCGGGCCCTACGAGCAGTACTTC.

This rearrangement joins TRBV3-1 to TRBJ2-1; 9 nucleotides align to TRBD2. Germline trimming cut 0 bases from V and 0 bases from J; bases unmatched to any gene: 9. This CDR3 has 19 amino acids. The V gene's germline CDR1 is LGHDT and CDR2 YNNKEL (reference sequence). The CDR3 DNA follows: TGTGCCAGCAGCCAAGATAGATCTAGCGGGGTGAGCTCCTACAATGAGCAGTTCTTC. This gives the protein CASSQDRSSGVSSYNEQFF.

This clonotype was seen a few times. DNA of the CDR3: TGTGCCACCAGTGAATACGGGACTTACAATGAGCAGTTCTTC. Protein: CATSEYGTYNEQFF. This chain uses TRBV24-1 with TRBJ2-1, with D possibly TRBD2 on 6 matching bases. V was cut by 4 bases and J by 4 bases, with 10 bases left in between. Germline-derived CDR1 and CDR2 are KGHDR and SFDVKD. This CDR3 is 14 amino acids long.

The CDR3 loop is CASRPRTRLNTGELFF. CDR3 DNA: TGTGCCAGCAGACCTAGGACCCGGCTAAACACCGGGGAGCTGTTTTTT. This rearrangement joins TRBV13 to TRBJ2-2; D is ambiguous. The ends were cut back, 6 bases at V and 2 bases at J, with 16 bases in the middle. The CDR3 extends over 16 amino acids. In germline, CDR1 is PRHDT, CDR2 FYEKMQ (reference sequence).

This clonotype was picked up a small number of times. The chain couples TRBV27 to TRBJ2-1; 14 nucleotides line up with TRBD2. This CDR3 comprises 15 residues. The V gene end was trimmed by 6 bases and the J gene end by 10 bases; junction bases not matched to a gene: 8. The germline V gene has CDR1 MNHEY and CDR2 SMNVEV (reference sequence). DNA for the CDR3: TGTGCCAGCAGCCGGGGACTAGCGGGAGTTCGAGAGCAGTTCTTC. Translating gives CASSRGLAGVREQFF.

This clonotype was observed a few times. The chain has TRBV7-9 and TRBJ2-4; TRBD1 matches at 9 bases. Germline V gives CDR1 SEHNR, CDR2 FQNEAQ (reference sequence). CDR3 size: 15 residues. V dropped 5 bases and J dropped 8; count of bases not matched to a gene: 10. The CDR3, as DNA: TGTGCCAGCAGCGACGACGGACAGGGGTGGGACATTCAGTACTTC. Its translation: CASSDDGQGWDIQYF. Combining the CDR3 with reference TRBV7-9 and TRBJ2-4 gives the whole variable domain DTGVSQNPRHKITKRGQNVTFRCDPISEHNRLYWYRQTLGQGPEFLTYFQNEAQLEKSRLLSDRFSAERPKGSFSTLEIQRTEQGDSAMYLCASSDDGQGWDIQYFGAGTRLSVL.

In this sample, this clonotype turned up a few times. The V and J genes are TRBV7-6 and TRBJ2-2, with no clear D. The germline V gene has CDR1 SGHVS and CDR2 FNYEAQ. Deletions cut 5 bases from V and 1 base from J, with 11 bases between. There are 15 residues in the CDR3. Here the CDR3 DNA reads TGTGCCAGCAGCCCTGGGATGGGGAACACCGGGGAGCTGTTTTTT. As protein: CASSPGMGNTGELFF.

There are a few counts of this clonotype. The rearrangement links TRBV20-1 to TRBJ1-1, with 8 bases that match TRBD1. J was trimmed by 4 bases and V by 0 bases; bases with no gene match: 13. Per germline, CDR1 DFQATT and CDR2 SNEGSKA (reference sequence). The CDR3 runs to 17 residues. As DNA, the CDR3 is TGCAGTGCTAGAGATAGTTCGGGCAGGGGGCCGCCCACTGAAGCTTTCTTT. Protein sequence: CSARDSSGRGPPTEAFF.

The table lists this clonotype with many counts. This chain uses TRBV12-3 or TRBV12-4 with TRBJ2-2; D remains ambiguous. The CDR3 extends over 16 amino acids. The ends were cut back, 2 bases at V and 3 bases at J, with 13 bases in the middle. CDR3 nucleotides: TGTGCCAGCAGTTTAATTCTTAGGGCGGACACCGGGGAGCTGTTTTTT. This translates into CASSLILRADTGELFF.

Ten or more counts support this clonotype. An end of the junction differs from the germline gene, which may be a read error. CDR3 in DNA: TGTGCCAGCAGTTGGAGTACCGATACTCACTTC. It is translated as CASSWSTDTHF. The V call is TRBV28, the J call TRBJ2-7, with D hard to call. Germline V gives CDR1 MDHEN, CDR2 SYDVKM. The CDR3 consists of 11 residues.

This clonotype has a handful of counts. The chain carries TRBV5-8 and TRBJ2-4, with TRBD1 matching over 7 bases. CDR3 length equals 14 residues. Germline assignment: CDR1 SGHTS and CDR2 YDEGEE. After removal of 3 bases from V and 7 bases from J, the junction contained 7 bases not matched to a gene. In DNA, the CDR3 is TGTGCCAGCAGCTCCCGGACAGGATTTAACATTCAGTACTTC. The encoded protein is CASSSRTGFNIQYF.

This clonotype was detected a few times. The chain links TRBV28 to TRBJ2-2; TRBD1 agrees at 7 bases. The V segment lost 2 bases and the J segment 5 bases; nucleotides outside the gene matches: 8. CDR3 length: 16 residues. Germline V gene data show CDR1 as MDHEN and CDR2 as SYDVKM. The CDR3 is CASSLVRTGVTGELFF. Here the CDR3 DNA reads TGTGCCAGCAGTTTAGTTAGAACAGGGGTTACCGGGGAGCTGTTTTTT.

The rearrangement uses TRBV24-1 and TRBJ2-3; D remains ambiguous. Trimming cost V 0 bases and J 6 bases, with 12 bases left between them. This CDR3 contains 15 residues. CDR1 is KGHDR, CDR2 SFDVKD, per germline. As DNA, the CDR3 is TGTGCCACCAGTGATTTGACCTCAGGAGAGGATACGCAGTATTTT. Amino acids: CATSDLTSGEDTQYF.

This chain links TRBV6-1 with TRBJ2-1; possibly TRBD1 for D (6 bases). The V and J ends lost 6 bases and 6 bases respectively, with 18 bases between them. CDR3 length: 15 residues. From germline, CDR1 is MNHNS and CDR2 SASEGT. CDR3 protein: CASSPTLQGTNEQFF. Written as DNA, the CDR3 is TGTGCCAGCAGCCCGACCCTACAGGGAACCAATGAGCAGTTCTTC.

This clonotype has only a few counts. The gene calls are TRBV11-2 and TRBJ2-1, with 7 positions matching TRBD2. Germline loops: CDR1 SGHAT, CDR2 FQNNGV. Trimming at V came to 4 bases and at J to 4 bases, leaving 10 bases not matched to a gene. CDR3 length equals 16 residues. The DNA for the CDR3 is TGTGCCAGCAGCTCACCTGCTAGCGGAAAGTACAATGAGCAGTTCTTC. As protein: CASSSPASGKYNEQFF.